This T cell receptor (beta chain) was identified during a study of blood T cell repertoires in COVID-19. Study-wide context: From T cells, B-cell-depleted T cells, or PBMCs came the material, which was cDNA or gDNA.

Under the authors' procedure: How many nucleated cells were present was estimated from reference gene primer amplification. Only in-frame clones appear in the TCRdb table, and some are missing; sequencing was by immunoSEQ multiplex PCR. The V and J calls and clone size were taken over from that table, and D and trimming were inferred from the DNA. The sample has some 80,000 clones; 79% are singletons. The V end lost 0 bases, the J end lost 1 base, and 6 bases lay between the germline ends. Germline V gene sequence: CDR1 LGHDT, CDR2 YNNKEL (reference sequence). The CDR3 spans 14 residues. This chain uses TRBV3-1 (or the pseudogene TRBV3-2) with TRBJ1-1; D is undetermined. The TCR comes from a woman at least 80 years old with active or convalescent COVID-19. What was sequenced was peripheral blood. The CDR3 DNA sequence: TGTGCCAGCAGCCAAGAAGTAGCGAACACTGAAGCTTTCTTT. It translates to CASSQEVANTEAFF.